This T cell receptor (beta chain) came from a study of blood T cell repertoires in COVID-19 (dated by TCRdb to the early 2020s). Describing the broader study: Samples covering the acute and convalescent phases of COVID-19 were provided by collaborators in the United States, Italy and Spain. The prospective study material was composed of cDNA or gDNA derived from T cells, B-cell-depleted T cells, or PBMCs. The dataset comprised deeply sampled blood TCRbeta repertoires from subjects exposed to, actively infected with, or recovered from COVID-19. The repertoires were released in a freely available public database intended as a resource for research on the immune response to SARS-CoV-2. The samples were drawn from the first 160 participants of the ongoing ImmuneRACE study and from about 1,200 subjects provided by 6 global collaborators. Nearly every sample came with metadata listing a de-identified subject ID, COVID-19 status, age in years and sex. Where HLA class I and class II types were available, the types were taken from metadata supplied by the sample provider, not from assay-based typing. The investigation overall reported the following: Clinical and demographic metadata were provided uncurated, with the amount varying by source and participant.

TCRbeta CDR3 regions were amplified from genomic DNA by means of the immunoSEQ Assay, a bias-controlled multiplex PCR. The authors processed their data as follows. Within the assay, amplification of reference gene primers was used to estimate how many nucleated cells each sample contained. Sequence reads were collapsed and filtered to measure the absolute abundance of every unique TCRbeta CDR3 rearrangement. Productive Simpson clonality was computed per sample as the square root of Simpson's diversity index over productive rearrangements. As stored in TCRdb, this immuneACCESS dataset retains in-frame rearrangements with V and J assigned. A fraction of the clones does not appear; measured against another copy, unresolved V genes explain less than half of the discrepancy, and the remainder lacks a known reason. D and trimming come from the DNA, and the V and J calls and clone size come from that table. The sample has hundreds of thousands of clones on record, roughly 88% of them singletons. The ten largest account for approximately 2.1% of the sample.

About this clone itself: Its specific antigen is unknown. Per-nucleotide qualities are absent, and no much larger clonotype sits a single base away.

Participants in the prospective study were enrolled through a virtual design, were aged roughly 18 to 100 years, and lived in roughly 25 United States geographic areas. In the prospective study, participants were assigned to cohorts based on the clinical history participants reported in a screening survey and a study questionnaire. In the prospective study, mobile phlebotomists collected whole blood, serum and a nasopharyngeal or oropharyngeal swab from each participant. Prospective study participants could optionally give additional blood draws and questionnaires over an approximately two-month period. Before DNA extraction, prospective study blood samples were shipped either frozen or at room temperature. Sequencing input: PBMCs or T cells enriched from blood (not recorded which). This receptor was taken from a woman aged 40 to 50 with acute COVID-19.

The nucleotide sequence reads TGTGCCAGCGCAATAGGACCCGGGACTAGAGGTTCGTACGAGCAGTACTTC. Its product reads: CASAIGPGTRGSYEQYF. The chain uses TRBV5-5 and TRBJ2-7, and TRBD2 aligns with 8 junction nucleotides. V has 7 bases trimmed and J has 4 bases trimmed; junction bases matching no gene number 19. The CDR3, cysteine through phenylalanine, is 17 amino acids long. The sequence is cut down to CDR3 DNA, 51 bases in frame from base 1. CDR1 is given as SGHKS and CDR2 as YYEKEE, both from the germline V gene (reference sequence). The entire variable domain, with the stretches around the CDR3 drawn from the reference TRBV5-5 and TRBJ2-7 proteins, is DAGVTQSPTHLIKTRGQQVTLRCSPISGHKSVSWYQQVLGQGPQFIFQYYEKEERGRGNFPDRFSARQFPNYSSELNVNALLLGDSALYLCASAIGPGTRGSYEQYFGPGTRLTVT.